These 30 T cell receptor beta chains came from one sample sequenced in a study of T cell responses to AZD1222 COVID-19 vaccine. TCRdb keeps only in-frame clones here, not all; method: immunoSEQ multiplex PCR. This table holds 84,000 or so clones, about nine tenths found once. Sample: peripheral blood, taken on day 0 of AZD1222 vaccination. The receptor source for this set is an adult in good health.

This clone was recorded only once. The chain is built from TRBV20-1 and TRBJ2-7, with D perhaps matching TRBD1 (5 bases). Germline-derived CDR1 and CDR2 are DFQATT and SNEGSKA (reference sequence). The CDR3 length is 13 residues. The V end lost 3 bases, the J end lost 2 bases, and 11 bases lay between the germline ends. CDR3 sequence: CSASSSRAYEQYF. Here the CDR3 DNA reads TGCAGTGCTAGTTCCTCCAGGGCCTACGAGCAGTACTTC.

The V and J genes are TRBV5-1 and TRBJ1-6; weak D call: TRBD1 (6 bases). V was cut by 4 bases and J by 6 bases, with 11 bases left in between. The CDR3 loop spans 14 amino acids. The germline gives CDR1 SGHRS, CDR2 YFSETQ. The CDR3 region is CASSIGQSNSPLHF. The DNA for the CDR3 is TGCGCCAGCAGCATCGGACAGAGTAATTCACCCCTCCACTTT.

This chain joins TRBV7-2 and TRBJ2-7; possibly TRBD1 for D (5 bases). V shed 1 base and J shed 1 base, with 8 bases lying between them. This CDR3 region has 14 residues. From germline, CDR1 is SGHTA and CDR2 FQGNSA. CDR3 region: CASSLEGYSYEQYF. CDR3 sequence (DNA): TGTGCCAGCAGCTTAGAGGGGTATTCCTACGAGCAGTACTTC.

This chain uses TRBV18 with TRBJ1-2, with D perhaps matching TRBD1 (5 bases). There are 15 residues in the CDR3. The germline gives CDR1 KGHSH, CDR2 LQKENI. Trimming took off 1 base at V and 4 bases at J, with 13 bases between the two ends. The CDR3 here is CASSPRLGDPYGYTF. The CDR3 nucleotides are TGTGCCAGCTCACCACGGTTGGGGGACCCCTATGGCTACACCTTC.

The rearrangement uses TRBV7-2 and TRBJ2-3; no reliable D call. With 4 bases removed from V and 0 bases from J, the gap between germline ends came to 5 bases. The CDR3 is 13 residues long. Germline values: CDR1 SGHTA, CDR2 FQGNSA. This CDR3 is CASSSQSTDTQYF. In DNA form, the CDR3 reads TGTGCCAGCAGCTCGCAAAGCACAGATACGCAGTATTTT. The whole variable domain, remainder taken from reference TRBV7-2 and TRBJ2-3, is GAGVSQSPSNKVTEKGKDVELRCDPISGHTALYWYRQSLGQGLEFLIYFQGNSAPDKSGLPSDRFSAERTGGSVSTLTIQRTQQEDSAVYLCASSSQSTDTQYFGPGTRLTVL.

This chain connects TRBV15 to TRBJ2-2, with 7 nucleotides matching TRBD2. Germline values: CDR1 LNHNV, CDR2 YYDKDF (reference sequence). This CDR3 spans 14 amino acids. V lost 8 bases and J lost 4; bases outside the gene matches: 7. Here the CDR3 reads CATGGEPFTGELFF. DNA for the CDR3: TGTGCCACCGGGGGGGAGCCCTTCACCGGGGAGCTGTTTTTT.

The chain has TRBV5-1 and TRBJ2-1; 10 positions agree with TRBD2. Germline assignment: CDR1 SGHRS and CDR2 YFSETQ. This CDR3 is 14 amino acids long. V was pared by 1 base and J by 9 bases, with 4 bases of the junction left unmatched. CDR3 region: CASSLPGTSVEQFF. Written as DNA, the CDR3 is TGCGCCAGCAGCTTGCCCGGGACTAGCGTTGAGCAGTTCTTC.

This clone was found once. The CDR3 DNA sequence: TGTGCCAGCAGTTTATCGAAGGGGACGGGCGGGGTAAGAAATGAGCAGTTCTTC. Translation gives CASSLSKGTGGVRNEQFF. The chain couples TRBV27 to TRBJ2-1; possibly TRBD2 for D (6 bases). The length of the CDR3 is 18 residues. Germline V gene data show CDR1 as MNHEY and CDR2 as SMNVEV (reference sequence). Trimming stripped 0 bases from V and 7 bases from J, with 22 bases between.

This rearrangement joins TRBV5-1 to TRBJ2-2; D gene uncertain. Germline CDR1 reads SGHRS; CDR2 reads YFSETQ. The CDR3 sequence is 16 residues long. Deletions cut 7 bases from V and 5 bases from J, with 21 bases between. The CDR3 DNA sequence: TGCGCCAGCCGGCTCGGTTCAGATTTGAGGACCGGGGAGCTGTTTTTT. Encoded protein: CASRLGSDLRTGELFF.

This clone was counted a single time. The chain has TRBV29-1 and TRBJ2-7, with TRBD1 as a possible D gene (6 bases). CDR1 and CDR2 from the germline V gene are SQVTM and ANQGSEA. The CDR3 covers 12 residues. V was clipped by 7 bases and J by 2 bases, with 12 bases between them. The CDR3 protein is CSAEGETYEQYF. CDR3 sequence (DNA): TGCAGCGCCGAGGGGGAGACCTACGAGCAGTACTTC.

The genes are TRBV27 and TRBJ2-7; 7 bases map to TRBD2. The junction had 2 bases not matched to a gene; V was cut back by 2 bases and J by 4 bases. This CDR3 has 13 amino acids. In germline, CDR1 is MNHEY, CDR2 SMNVEV (reference sequence). CDR3 nucleotides: TGTGCCAGCAGTTTAGCGGGAGCGTACGAGCAGTACTTC. As protein: CASSLAGAYEQYF.

This chain uses TRBV9 with TRBJ1-3, with TRBD1 matching 7 bases. Per the germline V gene, CDR1 is SGDLS and CDR2 is YYNGEE. The length of the CDR3 is 16 residues. The V gene end was trimmed by 0 bases and the J gene end by 3 bases; junction bases not matched to a gene: 6. CDR3 sequence: CASSVGEGANGNTIYF. CDR3 nucleotides: TGTGCCAGCAGCGTAGGGGAGGGGGCTAATGGAAACACCATATATTTT.

The V call is TRBV7-8, the J call TRBJ2-2, with a weak D call TRBD1 (5 bases). With 5 bases removed from V and 5 bases from J, the gap between germline ends came to 12 bases. The CDR3 totals 14 residues. Germline loops: CDR1 SGHVS, CDR2 FQNEAQ. CDR3 sequence: CASSRGRGTGELFF. CDR3 nucleotide sequence: TGTGCCAGCAGCCGAGGAAGGGGTACCGGGGAGCTGTTTTTT.

As to this clone: Other nucleotide sequences from this sample produce the same CDR3. The gene calls are TRBV18 and TRBJ1-1; D ambiguous. This CDR3 is built from 12 residues. Germline assignment: CDR1 KGHSH and CDR2 LQKENI. Deletions cut 6 bases from V and 5 bases from J, with 10 bases between. This CDR3 is CASSQVNTEAFF. The CDR3 DNA sequence: TGTGCCAGCTCGCAGGTAAATACTGAAGCTTTCTTT. The full variable domain, rest sourced from reference TRBV18 and TRBJ1-1, is NAGVMQNPRHLVRRRGQEARLRCSPMKGHSHVYWYRQLPEEGLKFMVYLQKENIIDESGMPKERFSAEFPKEGPSILRIQQVVRGDSAAYFCASSQVNTEAFFGQGTRLTVV.

There are a few counts of this clone. This sequence joins TRBV28 and TRBJ1-1; 9 bases align to TRBD1. This CDR3 contains 14 residues. Germline lookup yields CDR1 MDHEN and CDR2 SYDVKM. V shed 3 bases and J 4 bases; nucleotides not matched to a gene: 3. CDR3 in DNA: TGTGCCAGCAGTTTGGGGACAGGGTTCACTGAAGCTTTCTTT. Protein sequence: CASSLGTGFTEAFF.

The J gene is TRBJ1-2, the V gene TRBV6-5; 10 bases agree with TRBD1. Germline trimming cut 6 bases from V and 4 bases from J; bases unmatched to any gene: 8. In germline, CDR1 is MNHEY, CDR2 SVGAGI. The CDR3 runs 15 residues. This CDR3 reads CASRAGQGDFYGYTF. The CDR3 region has the DNA TGTGCCAGCAGAGCCGGACAGGGGGATTTCTATGGCTACACCTTC.

Concerning this clone itself: Other DNA sequences within the sample encode an identical CDR3. This chain connects TRBV3-1 (or the pseudogene TRBV3-2) to TRBJ2-7; no reliable D call. Germline values: CDR1 LGHDT, CDR2 YNNKEL (reference sequence). V lost 3 bases and J lost 3, with 3 bases in between. The CDR3 consists of 11 residues. CDR3 DNA sequence: TGTGCCAGCAGCCAGGGCTACGAGCAGTACTTC. Translated: CASSQGYEQYF.

The chain is built from TRBV14 and TRBJ1-1, with unresolved D. CDR1 and CDR2 from the germline V gene are SGHDN and FVKESK. Trimming removed 2 bases at V and 1 base at J, with 8 bases between. CDR3 length: 14 amino acids. The CDR3 sequence is CASSQPPPNTEAFF. The CDR3 DNA sequence: TGTGCCAGCAGCCAACCACCGCCGAACACTGAAGCTTTCTTT.

In this sample, this clone turned up once. V and J are TRBV7-6 and TRBJ2-1; TRBD2 matches 7 bases. Germline V gene lookup returns CDR1 SGHVS and CDR2 FNYEAQ. J lost 7 bases, V lost 4 bases, and 7 bases had no gene match. This CDR3 contains 14 residues. The CDR3 nucleotides are TGTGCCAGCAGCTATGGGAGGGTGGGAAATGAGCAGTTCTTC. Its translation: CASSYGRVGNEQFF.

The chain joins TRBV12-3 or TRBV12-4 to TRBJ1-2; tentative D call: TRBD1 (6 bases). The ends were cut back, 5 bases at V and 8 bases at J, with 15 bases in the middle. CDR3 length: 13 amino acids. The CDR3 here is CASSPDRIRGYTF. The CDR3 coding sequence is TGTGCCAGCAGTCCTGACAGGATCAGGGGCTACACCTTC.

CDR3 in amino acids: CASSSLGLAGSYEQYF. CDR3 coding DNA: TGTGCCAGCAGCTCCCTGGGACTAGCGGGGTCCTACGAGCAGTACTTC. The chain joins TRBV7-8 to TRBJ2-7, with 13 bases aligning to TRBD2. This CDR3 contains 16 residues. Germline CDR1 SGHVS, CDR2 FQNEAQ. Unmatched junction bases numbered 4, after V lost 4 bases and J lost 1 base.

V usage is TRBV5-1 and J usage is TRBJ2-7, with 7 positions matching TRBD1. Germline-derived CDR1 and CDR2 are SGHRS and YFSETQ. This CDR3 contains 13 residues. V lost 3 bases and J lost 3; bases outside the gene matches: 3. CDR3 in amino acids: CASSWDSIYEQYF. The CDR3 bases are TGCGCCAGCAGCTGGGACAGTATCTACGAGCAGTACTTC.

V and J are TRBV6-2 or TRBV6-3 and TRBJ2-2; TRBD2 matches 7 bases. V lost 5 bases and J lost 7; bases outside the gene matches: 7. CDR3 size: 14 residues. CDR1 and CDR2 from the germline V gene are MNHEY and SVGEGT. Here the CDR3 DNA reads TGTGCCAGCAGTCGATCTAGCGGACACGGGGAGCTGTTTTTT. Translating gives CASSRSSGHGELFF.

The V call is TRBV2, the J call TRBJ2-7; TRBD1 matches 7 bases. CDR3 size: 15 residues. The J segment lost 3 bases and the V segment lost 5 bases, leaving 10 bases of the junction unmatched. Germline loops: CDR1 SNHLY, CDR2 FYNNEI. The CDR3 loop reads CASSLHRDSFYEQYF. As DNA, the CDR3 is TGTGCCAGCAGTCTCCACCGGGACAGTTTCTACGAGCAGTACTTC.

This clone was counted between two and nine times. The chain recombines TRBV4-3 with TRBJ2-2, with D perhaps matching TRBD1 or TRBD2 (5 bases each). The CDR3 covers 18 residues. Trimming pared 3 bases from V and 5 bases from J, leaving 22 bases between. Germline CDR1 and CDR2: LGHNA and YSLEER. CDR3 protein: CASSHPIGGARTTGELFF. The CDR3 DNA follows: TGCGCCAGCAGCCACCCAATTGGGGGTGCCCGGACGACCGGGGAGCTGTTTTTT.

This clone has just one count. V is TRBV4-3 and J is TRBJ1-1; 7 positions match TRBD1. The germline gives CDR1 LGHNA, CDR2 YSLEER. Trimming took 1 base from V and 5 from J; bases not matched to a gene: 7. The CDR3 totals 15 residues. This CDR3 reads CASSQGRQGETEAFF. The CDR3 DNA sequence: TGCGCCAGCAGCCAAGGTCGACAGGGTGAAACTGAAGCTTTCTTT.

V gene TRBV7-2 combines with J gene TRBJ1-2; D might be TRBD1 (6 bases). Germline V gives CDR1 SGHTA, CDR2 FQGNSA. V was pared by 0 bases and J by 4 bases, with 12 bases between. The CDR3 consists of 15 residues. The CDR3: CASSLAAGQSYGYTF. The CDR3 DNA is TGTGCCAGCAGCTTAGCGGCAGGACAGTCCTATGGCTACACCTTC.

CDR3 residues: CASSMMLAGPSSYNEQFF. CDR3 sequence (DNA): TGTGCCAGTAGTATGATGCTAGCGGGACCGAGCTCCTACAATGAGCAGTTCTTC. The chain has TRBV19 and TRBJ2-1, with 9 bases identical to TRBD2. V shed 3 bases and J 0 bases; nucleotides not matched to a gene: 9. The CDR3 is 18 amino acids. The germline V gene has CDR1 LNHDA and CDR2 SQIVND (reference sequence).

The chain carries TRBV5-1 and TRBJ2-2, with 11 bases lining up with TRBD1. CDR1 and CDR2 (germline): SGHRS, YFSETQ. Unmatched junction bases numbered 5, after V lost 4 bases and J lost 9 bases. The CDR3 sequence is 14 residues long. In DNA, the CDR3 is TGCGCCAGCAGCACCGGACAGGGGGCCTGGGAGCTGTTTTTT. Translating it yields CASSTGQGAWELFF. The variable domain in full, with the rest retrieved from reference TRBV5-1 and TRBJ2-2, is KAGVTQTPRYLIKTRGQQVTLSCSPISGHRSVSWYQQTPGQGLQFLFEYFSETQRNKGNFPGRFSGRQFSNSRSEMNVSTLELGDSALYLCASSTGQGAWELFFGEGSRLTVL.

This chain joins TRBV2 and TRBJ1-2; 8 bases match TRBD1. Germline lookup yields CDR1 SNHLY and CDR2 FYNNEI. The CDR3 length is 16 residues. J gave up 4 bases and V 7 bases, and 14 bases lay outside the gene matches. The CDR3 nucleotides are TGTGCCAGCACCTTTGAGACGGACAGGGTGTTCTATGGCTACACCTTC. Its protein is CASTFETDRVFYGYTF. Drawing the rest from reference TRBV2 and TRBJ1-2, the complete variable domain is EPEVTQTPSHQVTQMGQEVILRCVPISNHLYFYWYRQILGQKVEFLVSFYNNEISEKSEIFDDQFSVERPDGSNFTLKIRSTKLEDSAMYFCASTFETDRVFYGYTFGSGTRLTVV.